One sample yielded the 13 T cell receptor beta chains listed below, sequenced in a study of blood T cell repertoires in COVID-19. The data were produced by immunoSEQ multiplex PCR, yet TCRdb's version contains in-frame clones alone and is incomplete. Of 150,000 or so clones detected, 88% appear once; the ten largest clones hold roughly 1.4%. The sequencing input was peripheral blood. The receptor set was obtained from an older woman with acute or convalescent COVID-19.

The genes are TRBV21-1 and TRBJ2-1; the tabulated D call, TRBD1, remains unverified against the DNA. TRBV21-1 is deemed a pseudogene. This CDR3 is built from 10 residues. This CDR3 is CARALDEQFF. In DNA form, the CDR3 reads TGTGCCAGGGCCTTGGATGAGCAGTTCTTC.

This clone has more than one count but fewer than ten. The genes are TRBV6-1 and TRBJ1-2; D may be TRBD1 (5 bases). The germline V and J ends were trimmed by 3 bases and 2 bases, with 13 bases remaining between them. The germline V gene encodes CDR1 MNHNS and CDR2 SASEGT. This CDR3 is 15 amino acids long. CDR3 DNA sequence: TGTGCCAGCAGTGATGGGGGGGGTGTGAACTATGGCTACACCTTC. The encoded protein is CASSDGGGVNYGYTF.

The chain employs TRBV7-2 and TRBJ2-7; unclear D gene. Germline V lookup: CDR1 SGHTA, CDR2 FQGNSA. The length of the CDR3 is 15 residues. V was trimmed by 2 bases and J by 2 bases, leaving 13 bases between them. The CDR3 reads CASSLNVARTYEQYF. DNA for the CDR3: TGTGCCAGCAGCTTAAACGTTGCCAGAACCTACGAGCAGTACTTC.

The rearrangement uses TRBV5-1 and TRBJ1-2; 7 nucleotides line up with TRBD1. The junction had 6 bases not matched to a gene; V was cut back by 0 bases and J by 4 bases. The CDR3 contains 15 residues. Germline lookup yields CDR1 SGHRS and CDR2 YFSETQ. CDR3 protein: CASSLDLDRAYGYTF. The CDR3 bases are TGCGCCAGCAGCTTGGACCTTGACAGGGCCTATGGCTACACCTTC.

The chain has TRBV28 and TRBJ1-5, with D possibly TRBD1 on 5 matching bases. The V and J ends lost 1 base and 5 bases respectively, with 21 bases between them. Germline-derived CDR1 and CDR2 are MDHEN and SYDVKM. CDR3 length: 18 amino acids. The CDR3 region has the DNA TGTGCCAGCAGTTTATCACTGGGACTCGGGTCTATGGATCAGCCCCAGCATTTT. It translates to CASSLSLGLGSMDQPQHF. Full variable domain (missing parts from reference TRBV28 and TRBJ1-5): DVKVTQSSRYLVKRTGEKVFLECVQDMDHENMFWYRQDPGLGLRLIYFSYDVKMKEKGDIPEGYSVSREKKERFSLILESASTNQTSMYLCASSLSLGLGSMDQPQHFGDGTRLSIL.

The chain uses TRBV7-9 and TRBJ2-5; 8 bases fit TRBD1. V gave up 1 base and J gave up 4 bases; unmatched junction bases: 2. In germline, CDR1 is SEHNR, CDR2 FQNEAQ (reference sequence). This CDR3 is built from 14 residues. CDR3 sequence reads: CASSLVGQGETQYF. The DNA for the CDR3 is TGTGCCAGCAGCTTAGTAGGACAGGGAGAGACCCAGTACTTC. Full variable domain (remainder filled in from reference TRBV7-9 and TRBJ2-5): DTGVSQNPRHKITKRGQNVTFRCDPISEHNRLYWYRQTLGQGPEFLTYFQNEAQLEKSRLLSDRFSAERPKGSFSTLEIQRTEQGDSAMYLCASSLVGQGETQYFGPGTRLLVL.

The rearrangement links TRBV28 to TRBJ1-1; D not certain. This CDR3 has 16 amino acids. Trimming took 5 bases from V and 2 from J, leaving 18 bases between them. The V gene's germline CDR1 is MDHEN and CDR2 SYDVKM. In nucleotides, the CDR3 is TGTGCCAGCAGTACCCTCCGTCCCGGGAAAAACACTGAAGCTTTCTTT. This codes for CASSTLRPGKNTEAFF.

Note on this clone: One end of the junction fails to match germline, which may point to a read error. This chain links TRBV18 with TRBJ1-2, with 8 bases that match TRBD1. CDR1 is KGHSH, CDR2 LQKENI, per germline. This CDR3 has 12 residues. For the CDR3, the DNA is TGTGCCAGCTCCACTACAGGGGGAAGCGACAACTTC. It yields the protein CASSTTGGSDNF.

The rearrangement links TRBV6-5 to TRBJ1-2; D remains unclear. The CDR3 runs 15 residues. Trimming removed 0 bases from V and 4 bases from J, with 12 bases in between. Germline-derived CDR1 and CDR2 are MNHEY and SVGAGI. The DNA for the CDR3 is TGTGCCAGCAGTTACTCGAGCCCACTTACCTATGGCTACACCTTC. Translating gives CASSYSSPLTYGYTF.

CDR3 DNA: TGTGCCAGCAGTGAAAGGGCCGGTGGACAGGGTGATCAGCCCCAGCATTTT. Its protein product is CASSERAGGQGDQPQHF. The rearrangement uses TRBV6-1 and TRBJ1-5; 8 nucleotides match TRBD1. In germline, CDR1 is MNHNS, CDR2 SASEGT. This CDR3 region has 17 residues. Trimming took 2 bases from V and 5 from J; bases not matched to a gene: 11.

A few counts support this clone. The J gene is TRBJ2-1, the V gene TRBV3-1 (or the pseudogene TRBV3-2), with 7 bases matching TRBD2. V shed 1 base, J shed 2 bases, and the junction held 2 bases outside the gene matches. Germline assignment: CDR1 LGHDT and CDR2 YNNKEL (reference sequence). The CDR3 length is 15 residues. CDR3 nucleotides: TGTGCCAGCAGCCAAGGACGGGGGGCCTACAATGAGCAGTTCTTC. It encodes CASSQGRGAYNEQFF.

The CDR3 DNA reads as TGTGCCGGATGGGCAGGACAGGGGCTCGATGGCTACACCTTC. It encodes CAGWAGQGLDGYTF. J is TRBJ1-2 and V is TRBV6-6; 9 bases line up with TRBD1. This CDR3 is built from 14 residues. Trimming at V came to 11 bases and at J to 6 bases, leaving 13 bases not matched to a gene. Germline V gene sequence: CDR1 MNHNY, CDR2 SVGAGI (reference sequence).

This chain joins TRBV28 and TRBJ1-2; TRBD1 agrees at 7 bases. The CDR3 contains 17 residues. The germline gives CDR1 MDHEN, CDR2 SYDVKM. The V gene end was trimmed by 4 bases and the J gene end by 2 bases; junction bases not matched to a gene: 13. CDR3 region: CASSSATGSGGNYGYTF. Here the CDR3 DNA reads TGTGCCAGCAGTTCGGCGACAGGGAGCGGGGGGAACTATGGCTACACCTTC.